These T cell receptor beta chains were read from a single sample in a study of human T cells and chemical hapten exposure. MiXCR, applied by TCRdb to the RACE reads, yields one record per CDR3 protein. The profile shows more than 150,000 distinct CDR3 sequences, approximately 15% of them singletons. This specimen was whole blood, taken in connection with sensitization to the hapten diphenylcyclopropenone (DPC). The source is a woman under 40 with alopecia areata. Some clones in this sample may be carry-over from other donors' samples. Each CDR3 is given with its conserved first and last residue. Fields, in order: D gene, J gene, clone size, V gene, CDR3 protein, CDR3 DNA. D genes are given only for firm matches. A row's size may be missing; if present it is once, few, many or a size class.

NA TRBJ1-1 many TRBV7-9 CASSSTMNTEAFF TGTGCCAGCAGCTCAACCATGAACACTGAAGCTTTCTTT
TRBD2 TRBJ2-1 NA TRBV2 CASSSSGRAGYNEQFF TGTGCCAGCAGTTCCAGCGGGAGGGCCGGGTACAATGAGCAGTTCTTC
TRBD1 TRBJ2-1 NA TRBV11-1 CASSLGGDRGRSEQFF TGTGCCAGCAGCTTAGGGGGGGACAGGGGCCGGAGTGAGCAGTTCTTC
NA TRBJ2-7 few TRBV4-3 CASSQDGRSYEQYF TGCGCCAGCAGCCAAGATGGTCGCAGCTACGAGCAGTACTTC
NA TRBJ2-2 NA TRBV21-1 CASSKVSGRQGSSGELFF TGTGCCAGCAGCAAAGTATCTGGCCGACAGGGGAGTTCCGGGGAGCTGTTTTTT
NA TRBJ2-3 few TRBV29-1 CSVDLDTDTQYF TGCAGCGTTGATCTCGACACAGATACGCAGTATTTT
NA TRBJ2-1 NA TRBV28 CASRDSDNNEQFF TGTGCCAGCAGGGACAGTGACAACAATGAGCAGTTCTTC
NA TRBJ2-3 NA TRBV28 CASSFGGATDTQYF TGTGCCAGCAGTTTTGGGGGGGCCACAGATACGCAGTATTTT
NA TRBJ1-6 many TRBV9 CASSVTDTRGPLHF TGTGCCAGCAGCGTTACGGACACCAGGGGACCCCTCCACTTT
TRBD2 TRBJ2-5 NA TRBV20-1 CSALPGGRETQYF TGCAGTGCTCTTCCTGGCGGGAGGGAGACCCAGTACTTC
NA TRBJ2-3 NA TRBV7-8 CASSRTDPTDTQYF TGTGCCAGCAGCCGGACAGACCCCACAGATACGCAGTATTTT
TRBD2 TRBJ2-3 NA TRBV11-2 CASSPGSGSVDTQYF TGTGCCAGCAGCCCGGGCAGCGGGAGTGTAGATACGCAGTATTTT
NA TRBJ1-1 NA TRBV29-1 CSVSKDRRAFF TGCAGCGTGTCGAAGGACAGAAGAGCTTTCTTT
TRBD2 TRBJ2-5 few TRBV5-1 CASSLGGTTQETQYF TGCGCCAGCAGCTTGGGCGGGACTACCCAAGAGACCCAGTACTTC